This T cell receptor beta chain was identified during a study of CD8 T cells in ankylosing spondylitis. Study results and limitations: Disease-linked clones reportedly concentrated significantly in matched ankylosing spondylitis synovial fluid. Fewer than 10 highly homologous variants formed a TCR beta motif that appeared characteristic of ankylosing spondylitis blood.

TCRdb used MiXCR to reprocess the 5' RACE reads, holding one entry per CDR3 protein. Of 700,000 to 1,000,000 distinct CDR3 sequences listed, 10% to 15% were seen once; the top ten hold less than 0.65%. The table lists this clonotype with a few counts. As yet, its antigen is unknown. The CDR3 totals 16 residues. The ends were cut back, 1 base at V and 0 bases at J, with 11 bases in the middle. CDR1 and CDR2 (germline): KGHSH, LQKENI. Sequencing used blood, either unsorted or a sorted T cell fraction (not recorded which). The clonotype comes from a male donor with ankylosing spondylitis. V is TRBV18 and J is TRBJ2-3, with D unresolved. The CDR3 protein is CASSPLGKLSTDTQYF. The DNA for the CDR3 is TGTGCCAGCTCACCACTTGGAAAACTTAGCACAGATACGCAGTATTTT.